This TCR beta chain is from a study of blood T cell repertoires in COVID-19. Only in-frame clones appear in the TCRdb table, and some are missing; sequencing was by immunoSEQ multiplex PCR. This repertoire shows 250,000 to 300,000 clones, approximately 91% found once; its top ten account for 2.3%. V was clipped by 5 bases and J by 7 bases, with 18 bases between them. Germline lookup yields CDR1 SGHTA and CDR2 FQGNSA. The CDR3 spans 16 residues. The cohort comprised adults aged about 18 to 100 years residing in approximately 22 US areas. The chain is built from TRBV7-2 and TRBJ1-6; TRBD1 might be the D (6 bases). The material sequenced was PBMCs or T cells enriched from blood (not recorded which). The sequence came from a woman between 40 and 55 years old with acute COVID-19. The CDR3 DNA is TGTGCCAGCAGCCCACGGGGGAGGGGGTCAAATTCACCCCTCCACTTT. It codes for CASSPRGRGSNSPLHF. The full variable domain, completed using reference TRBV7-2 and TRBJ1-6, is GAGVSQSPSNKVTEKGKDVELRCDPISGHTALYWYRQSLGQGLEFLIYFQGNSAPDKSGLPSDRFSAERTGGSVSTLTIQRTQQEDSAVYLCASSPRGRGSNSPLHFGNGTRLTVT.